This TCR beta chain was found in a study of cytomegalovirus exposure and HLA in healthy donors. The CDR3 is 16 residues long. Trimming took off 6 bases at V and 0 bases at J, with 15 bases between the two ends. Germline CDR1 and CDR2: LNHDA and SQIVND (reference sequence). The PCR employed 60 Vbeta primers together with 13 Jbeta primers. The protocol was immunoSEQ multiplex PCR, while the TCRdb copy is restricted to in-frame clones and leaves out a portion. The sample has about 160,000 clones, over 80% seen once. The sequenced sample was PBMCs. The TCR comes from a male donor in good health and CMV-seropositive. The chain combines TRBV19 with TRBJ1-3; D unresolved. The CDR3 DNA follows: TGTGCCAGTAGCCCGACTCCCGGACTCTCTGGAAACACCATATATTTT. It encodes CASSPTPGLSGNTIYF.